The 11 T cell receptor beta chains below come from one sample, sequenced in a study of shared clonotypes between healthy human individuals. Assay: immunoSEQ multiplex PCR; the TCRdb copy retains only in-frame clones and omits some. The sample holds millions of clones, more than 90% seen once. The specimen sequenced was naive CD4+ T cells sorted from blood. Indicated subset: CD45RA+ positively selected. The receptors come from a man younger than 30 in good health.

In this sample, this clone turned up once. In DNA, the CDR3 is TGCAGCGTTGAAGCCTACTACAGCAATGAGCAGTTCTTC. This gives the protein CSVEAYYSNEQFF. The chain carries TRBV29-1 and TRBJ2-1, with D uncertain. Per the germline V gene, CDR1 is SQVTM and CDR2 is ANQGSEA. This CDR3 is 13 amino acids long. Deletions cut 1 base from V and 6 bases from J, with 10 bases between.

V usage is TRBV6-1 and J usage is TRBJ1-2; D is ambiguous. V was shortened by 5 bases and J by 12 bases, with 22 bases between the two germline ends. The CDR3 spans 14 residues. Germline CDR1 and CDR2: MNHNS and SASEGT. The CDR3 nucleotides are TGTGCCAGCAGTTCCGCCTACCCCGGACCACCTCACACCTTC. It translates to CASSSAYPGPPHTF.

The gene calls are TRBV30 and TRBJ2-3; 12 bases match TRBD2. Germline V gives CDR1 GTSNPN, CDR2 SVGIG (reference sequence). The CDR3 spans 17 residues. V lost 2 bases and J lost 4; bases outside the gene matches: 10. CDR3 sequence reads: CAWSSFRTSGISDTQYF. Written as DNA, the CDR3 is TGTGCCTGGAGTTCTTTCCGGACTAGCGGGATTTCAGATACGCAGTATTTT.

The chain uses TRBV10-3 and TRBJ2-3, with D perhaps TRBD2 (7 bases). Trimming left V 3 bases short and J 5 bases short, with 18 bases between. This CDR3 contains 16 residues. CDR1 is ENHRY and CDR2 is SYGVKD in the germline V gene. CDR3 bases: TGTGCCATCAGTGAAGGCCTGCGGGGGCCATTAGATACGCAGTATTTT. Protein: CAISEGLRGPLDTQYF.

The chain employs TRBV11-2 and TRBJ2-1, with 15 positions matching TRBD2. The CDR3 extends over 18 amino acids. Germline V gives CDR1 SGHAT, CDR2 FQNNGV. The V gene end was trimmed by 7 bases and the J gene end by 7 bases; junction bases not matched to a gene: 14. This CDR3 reads CASISAGLAGGRKNEQFF. CDR3 sequence (DNA): TGTGCCAGCATCTCTGCGGGACTAGCGGGAGGCCGGAAGAATGAGCAGTTCTTC.

This clone has only one observation. The rearrangement uses TRBV7-9 and TRBJ2-7, with D possibly called TRBD1 or TRBD2 (5 bases each). This CDR3 comprises 13 residues. Looked up from germline, CDR1 is SEHNR and CDR2 is FQNEAQ (reference sequence). Trimming cost V 5 bases and J 0 bases, with 8 bases left between them. CDR3 amino acids: CASSQGVSYEQYF. Written as DNA, the CDR3 is TGTGCCAGCAGCCAGGGAGTCTCCTACGAGCAGTACTTC.

The gene calls are TRBV4-1 and TRBJ2-7; 7 positions agree with TRBD1. CDR3 length: 17 amino acids. The V gene end was trimmed by 4 bases and the J gene end by 5 bases; junction bases not matched to a gene: 17. The germline V gene has CDR1 MGHRA and CDR2 YSYEKL. Here the CDR3 reads CASSRFGRTGSLNEQYF. In nucleotides, the CDR3 is TGCGCCAGCAGCCGCTTTGGCCGGACAGGCTCCCTGAACGAGCAGTACTTC.

This clone has just a few counts. The same CDR3 is also encoded by other DNA sequences in this sample. The rearrangement joins TRBV18 to TRBJ1-1; no reliable D call. Germline V gene sequence: CDR1 KGHSH, CDR2 LQKENI. The CDR3 extends over 13 amino acids. V was cut by 6 bases and J by 3 bases, with 11 bases left in between. The CDR3 nucleotides are TGTGCCAGCTCCCCTTTGCCTGACACTGAAGCTTTCTTT. Amino acids: CASSPLPDTEAFF.

CDR3 sequence: CASSEGQLGEQYF. For the CDR3, the DNA is TGTGCCAGCAGTGAAGGACAGTTGGGCGAGCAGTACTTC. The chain carries TRBV2 and TRBJ2-7; a weak D match, TRBD1 (5 bases). Germline CDR1 and CDR2: SNHLY and FYNNEI. This CDR3 spans 13 amino acids. Deletions cut 1 base from V and 6 bases from J, with 10 bases between.

This clone appeared once. V usage is TRBV19 and J usage is TRBJ1-5; possibly TRBD1 for D (6 bases). Trimming removed 1 base at V and 9 bases at J, with 13 bases between. The length of the CDR3 is 14 residues. CDR1 is LNHDA, CDR2 SQIVND, per germline (reference sequence). Here the CDR3 reads CASSIADSFRPQHF. CDR3 DNA sequence: TGTGCCAGTAGTATAGCGGACAGCTTTCGGCCCCAGCATTTT.

The CDR3 loop is CASSQAITQPEPYNEQFF. As DNA, the CDR3 is TGCGCCAGCAGCCAAGCCATCACACAACCGGAGCCCTACAATGAGCAGTTCTTC. The rearrangement uses TRBV4-1 and TRBJ2-1; D uncertain. V was cut by 1 base and J by 2 bases, with 18 bases left in between. In germline, CDR1 is MGHRA, CDR2 YSYEKL. The CDR3 loop spans 18 amino acids.